The 21 T cell receptor beta chains given below trace back to one sample, sequenced in a study of OX40 agonist ivuxolimab in advanced cancers. TCRdb keeps only in-frame clones here, not all; method: immunoSEQ multiplex PCR. Of fewer than 40,000 clones listed, approximately 90% are singletons. Sequencing was performed on CD4+ or CD8+ T cells sorted from blood, taken in a trial of the OX40 agonist ivuxolimab. All receptors derive from an adult with an advanced solid tumor such as melanoma, head and neck, liver or kidney cancer.

The rearrangement links TRBV20-1 to TRBJ2-3; D is perhaps TRBD2 (6 bases). Germline assignment: CDR1 DFQATT and CDR2 SNEGSKA (reference sequence). This CDR3 contains 11 residues. Trimming shortened V by 7 bases and J by 2 bases, and 7 bases separated the two germline ends. The CDR3 DNA reads as TGCAGTGGGACTAACACAGATACGCAGTATTTT. This gives the protein CSGTNTDTQYF.

The chain combines TRBV28 with TRBJ2-7; D unclear. Germline CDR1 is MDHEN and CDR2 is SYDVKM. Trimming took 2 bases from V and 5 from J, leaving 10 bases between them. The CDR3 is made up of 13 amino acids. In DNA form, the CDR3 reads TGTGCCAGCAGTTTAATTGGGGTAAACGAGCAGTACTTC. Residues: CASSLIGVNEQYF.

The rearrangement joins TRBV4-2 to TRBJ2-1; 12 bases map to TRBD2. Germline loops: CDR1 LGHNA, CDR2 YNFKEQ. The ends lost 5 bases at V and 3 bases at J; junction bases unmatched: 5. This CDR3 comprises 16 residues. CDR3 in amino acids: CASSERLAGVYNEQFF. The CDR3 DNA follows: TGTGCCAGCAGCGAAAGACTAGCGGGAGTCTACAATGAGCAGTTCTTC.

The gene calls are TRBV30 and TRBJ1-5, with 7 bases matching TRBD1. The CDR3 sequence is 15 residues long. The V and J ends lost 2 bases and 3 bases, in that order; junction bases with no gene match: 7. The germline V gene has CDR1 GTSNPN and CDR2 SVGIG (reference sequence). CDR3 in amino acids: CAWSSGGQLNQPQHF. The CDR3 coding sequence is TGTGCCTGGAGTTCGGGGGGACAGCTCAATCAGCCCCAGCATTTT.

The chain links TRBV5-6 to TRBJ2-7; TRBD1 matches at 10 bases. The CDR3 consists of 15 residues. V was clipped by 4 bases and J by 6 bases; unmatched bases: 10. Germline CDR1 is SGHDT and CDR2 is YYEEEE. The CDR3 bases are TGTGCCAGCAGCCTGACCGGGACAGGGGTCGGCGAGCAGTACTTC. As protein: CASSLTGTGVGEQYF. Filled out from reference TRBV5-6 and TRBJ2-7, the complete variable domain reads DAGVTQSPTHLIKTRGQQVTLRCSPKSGHDTVSWYQQALGQGPQFIFQYYEEEERQRGNFPDRFSGHQFPNYSSELNVNALLLGDSALYLCASSLTGTGVGEQYFGPGTRLTVT.

This chain joins TRBV18 and TRBJ2-5; D is unresolved. Germline V gives CDR1 KGHSH, CDR2 LQKENI. Trimming removed 3 bases from V and 2 bases from J, with 10 bases in between. This CDR3 spans 14 amino acids. The chain's CDR3 is CASSPQPLQETQYF. CDR3 nucleotide sequence: TGTGCCAGCTCACCCCAACCTTTACAAGAGACCCAGTACTTC.

V usage is TRBV19 and J usage is TRBJ2-2, with 9 bases lining up with TRBD1. The V segment lost 7 bases and the J segment 4 bases; nucleotides outside the gene matches: 4. This CDR3 spans 14 amino acids. Germline lookup yields CDR1 LNHDA and CDR2 SQIVND (reference sequence). CDR3 loop: CASTGQGFTGELFF. CDR3 DNA: TGTGCCAGTACTGGACAGGGGTTCACCGGGGAGCTGTTTTTT.

The chain recombines TRBV5-4 with TRBJ2-5; 9 bases fit TRBD2. With 0 bases clipped from V and 1 base from J, the junction kept 1 base outside the gene matches. CDR3 length equals 15 residues. Germline CDR1 is SGHNT and CDR2 is YYREEE (reference sequence). This CDR3 reads CASSLVSGGQETQYF. The CDR3 coding sequence is TGTGCCAGCAGCTTGGTTAGCGGGGGCCAAGAGACCCAGTACTTC.

This rearrangement joins TRBV19 to TRBJ1-2, with D unclear. Germline CDR1 LNHDA, CDR2 SQIVND (reference sequence). The CDR3 contains 13 residues. The germline V and J ends were trimmed by 5 bases and 3 bases, with 10 bases remaining between them. The CDR3 bases are TGTGCCAGTAGTCGTAACAAAGACTATGGCTACACCTTC. As protein: CASSRNKDYGYTF.

This chain connects TRBV6-1 to TRBJ1-3; D gene uncertain. Trimming pared 3 bases from V and 1 base from J, leaving 4 bases between. The CDR3 is made up of 13 amino acids. Germline V gene sequence: CDR1 MNHNS, CDR2 SASEGT. Written as DNA, the CDR3 is TGTGCCAGCAGTGACGTTTCTGGAAACACCATATATTTT. Its protein is CASSDVSGNTIYF.

This clone was observed once. The chain joins TRBV6-6 to TRBJ1-2; the match to TRBD1 covers 9 bases. V lost 6 bases, J lost 2 bases, and 7 bases stayed unmatched. The CDR3 is made up of 15 amino acids. CDR1 MNHNY and CDR2 SVGAGI come from the germline V gene (reference sequence). CDR3 DNA: TGTGCCAGCAGAGACAGGGGGGCATCAAACTATGGCTACACCTTC. Protein sequence: CASRDRGASNYGYTF.

The V and J genes are TRBV19 and TRBJ1-6; 9 bases line up with TRBD1. The CDR3 is 16 residues long. Germline V CDR1 and CDR2: LNHDA, SQIVND (reference sequence). The V gene end was trimmed by 3 bases and the J gene end by 4 bases; junction bases not matched to a gene: 4. The CDR3 sequence is CASSISGTGYNSPLHF. In nucleotides, the CDR3 is TGTGCCAGTAGTATCTCCGGGACAGGGTATAATTCACCCCTCCACTTT.

The DNA for the CDR3 is TGCAGCGTTATCCAGGCCGGGGAGCTGTTTTTT. Translation: CSVIQAGELFF. V and J are TRBV29-1 and TRBJ2-2; D remains unclear. Trimming left V 5 bases short and J 6 bases short, with 7 bases between. Germline V gene sequence: CDR1 SQVTM, CDR2 ANQGSEA. The CDR3 covers 11 residues.

The rearrangement links TRBV9 to TRBJ1-3, with 12 positions matching TRBD1. With V trimmed by 0 bases and J by 7 bases, 8 bases remained unmatched. This CDR3 has 17 residues. Germline V CDR1 and CDR2: SGDLS, YYNGEE. CDR3 coding DNA: TGTGCCAGCAGCGTAGATGGGACAGGGGGCTTTAGGAACACCATATATTTT. It codes for CASSVDGTGGFRNTIYF.

The genes are TRBV7-9 and TRBJ1-4, with 10 bases lining up with TRBD1. CDR1 is SEHNR, CDR2 FQNEAQ, per germline (reference sequence). V gave up 1 base and J gave up 5 bases; unmatched junction bases: 4. The CDR3 loop spans 16 amino acids. The CDR3 loop reads CASSLGQGARNEKLFF. CDR3 bases: TGTGCCAGCAGCTTAGGACAGGGGGCTCGAAATGAAAAACTGTTTTTT.

The chain recombines TRBV19 with TRBJ2-2; the match to TRBD2 covers 8 bases. Germline V gives CDR1 LNHDA, CDR2 SQIVND (reference sequence). V lost 1 base to trimming and J lost 4 bases; unmatched junction nucleotides: 2. This CDR3 has 15 residues. For the CDR3, the DNA is TGTGCCAGTAGTATAGCGGGGGGGTCCACCGGGGAGCTGTTTTTT. Translating it yields CASSIAGGSTGELFF.

The V call is TRBV5-6, the J call TRBJ2-3, with 12 bases matching TRBD1. V lost 4 bases and J lost 4; bases outside the gene matches: 4. The CDR3 is 15 residues long. Germline V gives CDR1 SGHDT, CDR2 YYEEEE. CDR3 loop: CASSVRDRGPDTQYF. The CDR3 bases are TGTGCCAGCAGCGTCCGGGACAGGGGGCCAGATACGCAGTATTTT.

This clone was found once. The chain joins TRBV28 to TRBJ1-4, with D tentatively TRBD1 (5 bases). The CDR3 spans 15 residues. Germline assignment: CDR1 MDHEN and CDR2 SYDVKM. V lost 2 bases to trimming and J lost 2 bases, with 9 bases between them. The CDR3: CASSLGGLTNEKLFF. The CDR3 nucleotides are TGTGCCAGCAGTTTAGGGGGGTTGACTAATGAAAAACTGTTTTTT.

The chain carries TRBV6-4 and TRBJ2-5; 8 positions match TRBD1. The CDR3 sequence is 17 residues long. Germline lookup yields CDR1 MRHNA and CDR2 SNTAGT. Trimming cost V 4 bases and J 1 base; bases outside gene matches: 11. CDR3 sequence: CASSGRRDRIRQETQYF. CDR3 nucleotides: TGTGCCAGCAGTGGGCGGCGGGACAGGATCCGCCAAGAGACCCAGTACTTC.

This chain's CDR3 is CASSPRDSYNEQFF. As DNA, the CDR3 is TGTGCCAGCAGCCCGCGGGACAGCTACAATGAGCAGTTCTTC. The chain carries TRBV11-3 and TRBJ2-1; possibly TRBD1 for D (7 bases). The CDR3 runs 14 residues. Germline V gives CDR1 SGHNT, CDR2 YENEEA. V was shortened by 5 bases and J by 3 bases, with 11 bases between the two germline ends. Full variable domain (remainder filled in from reference TRBV11-3 and TRBJ2-1): EAGVVQSPRYKIIEKKQPVAFWCNPISGHNTLYWYLQNLGQGPELLIRYENEEAVDDSQLPKDRFSAERLKGVDSTLKIQPAELGDSAVYLCASSPRDSYNEQFFGPGTRLTVL.

J is TRBJ1-5 and V is TRBV27; 7 nucleotides line up with TRBD1. After removal of 6 bases from V and 2 bases from J, the junction contained 4 bases not matched to a gene. This CDR3 is built from 14 residues. Germline V gives CDR1 MNHEY, CDR2 SMNVEV (reference sequence). In DNA form, the CDR3 reads TGTGCCAGCAGCCTCGGGACAGGCAATCAGCCCCAGCATTTT. Residues: CASSLGTGNQPQHF.